This T cell receptor beta chain was documented in a study of post-analysis software for immune sequencing data. As for the study in general: As for disease course, relapsing-remitting, secondary progressive and progressive-relapsing multiple sclerosis were all included. Study-level results: Multiple sclerosis was associated with a significant reduction in normalized Chao1 diversity relative to controls. The study found TRBV5-6, TRBV5-1 and TRBV20-1 among about 5 TRBV segments more frequent in patients than controls.

Germline V gene data show CDR1 as ENHRY and CDR2 as SYGVKD. The CDR3 loop spans 14 amino acids. Trimming cost V 3 bases and J 4 bases, with 10 bases left between them. Every TCR beta cDNA library bore unique molecular identifiers. The T cell input of roughly 0.85 to 11 million gave a few hundred thousand cDNA molecules. MiXCR was run by TCRdb on the PCR reads, yielding one entry per CDR3 protein. The sample gives about 380,000 distinct CDR3 sequences, approximately 38% of which show up once; 13% is in the top ten. This clonotype was counted between two and nine times. What it recognizes is unknown. The clonotype comes from a girl between 5 and 17 years old with multiple sclerosis. The sample taken for sequencing was blood. V usage is TRBV10-3 and J usage is TRBJ2-1; D might be TRBD2 (5 bases). The chain's CDR3 is CAISDGRGYNEQFF. DNA of the CDR3: TGTGCCATCAGTGACGGACGGGGTTACAATGAGCAGTTCTTC.